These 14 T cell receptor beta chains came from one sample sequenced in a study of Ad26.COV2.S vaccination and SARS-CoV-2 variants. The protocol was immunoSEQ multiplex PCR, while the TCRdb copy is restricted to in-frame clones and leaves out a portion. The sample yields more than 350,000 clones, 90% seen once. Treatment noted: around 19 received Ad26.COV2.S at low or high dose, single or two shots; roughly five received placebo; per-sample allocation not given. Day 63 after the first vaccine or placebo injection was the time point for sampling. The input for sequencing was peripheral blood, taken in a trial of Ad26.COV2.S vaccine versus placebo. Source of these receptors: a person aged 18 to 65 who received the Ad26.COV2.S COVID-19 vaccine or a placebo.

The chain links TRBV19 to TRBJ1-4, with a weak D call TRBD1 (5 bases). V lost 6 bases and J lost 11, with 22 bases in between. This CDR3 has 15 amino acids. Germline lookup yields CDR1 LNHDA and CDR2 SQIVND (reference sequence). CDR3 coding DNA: TGTGCCAGTAGGCCCCAGGGCGCGGAGTTGTCGAAACTGTTTTTT. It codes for CASRPQGAELSKLFF. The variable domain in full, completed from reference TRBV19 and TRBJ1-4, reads DGGITQSPKYLFRKEGQNVTLSCEQNLNHDAMYWYRQDPGQGLRLIYYSQIVNDFQKGDIAEGYSVSREKKESFPLTVTSAQKNPTAFYLCASRPQGAELSKLFFGSGTQLSVL.

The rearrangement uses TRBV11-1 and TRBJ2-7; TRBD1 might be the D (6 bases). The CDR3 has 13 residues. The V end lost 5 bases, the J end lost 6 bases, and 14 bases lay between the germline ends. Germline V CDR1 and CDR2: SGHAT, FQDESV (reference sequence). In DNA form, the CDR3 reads TGTGCCAGCAGCCTATACAGGGTCGGCGAGCAGTACTTC. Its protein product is CASSLYRVGEQYF.

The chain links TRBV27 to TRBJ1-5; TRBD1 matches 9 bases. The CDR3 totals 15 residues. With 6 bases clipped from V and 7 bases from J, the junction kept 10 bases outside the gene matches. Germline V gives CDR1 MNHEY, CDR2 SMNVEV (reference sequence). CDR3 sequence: CASSHNRGRDQPQHF. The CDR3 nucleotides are TGTGCCAGCAGCCATAACAGGGGGCGGGACCAGCCCCAGCATTTT.

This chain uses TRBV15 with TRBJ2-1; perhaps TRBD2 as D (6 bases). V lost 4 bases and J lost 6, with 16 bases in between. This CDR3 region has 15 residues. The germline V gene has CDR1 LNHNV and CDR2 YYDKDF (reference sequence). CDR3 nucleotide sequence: TGTGCCACCAGCACGGCGGGACTCGGCGCCAATGAGCAGTTCTTC. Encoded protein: CATSTAGLGANEQFF.

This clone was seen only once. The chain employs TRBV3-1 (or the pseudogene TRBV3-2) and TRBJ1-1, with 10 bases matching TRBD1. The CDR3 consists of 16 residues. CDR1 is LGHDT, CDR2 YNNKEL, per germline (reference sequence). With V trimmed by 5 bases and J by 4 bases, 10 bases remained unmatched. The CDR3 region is CASSSNRGQGSTEAFF. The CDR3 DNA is TGTGCCAGCAGCTCTAACCGGGGACAGGGGAGCACTGAAGCTTTCTTT.

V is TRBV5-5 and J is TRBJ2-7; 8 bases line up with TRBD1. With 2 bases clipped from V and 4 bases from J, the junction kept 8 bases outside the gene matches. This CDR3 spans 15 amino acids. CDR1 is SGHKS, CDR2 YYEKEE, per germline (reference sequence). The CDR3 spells CASSLTPGQVYEQYF. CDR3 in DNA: TGTGCCAGCAGCTTAACTCCGGGACAGGTTTACGAGCAGTACTTC.

The CDR3 protein is CASSLPTQETQYF. In nucleotides, the CDR3 is TGTGCCAGCAGCTTGCCAACACAAGAGACCCAGTACTTC. V gene TRBV7-2 combines with J gene TRBJ2-5; D is uncertain. The CDR3 length is 13 residues. Germline loops: CDR1 SGHTA, CDR2 FQGNSA. The V and J ends lost 3 bases and 2 bases respectively, with 7 bases between them.

The CDR3 is CASSTSHSQKGGSYEQYF. The CDR3 nucleotides read TGTGCCAGCAGTACCTCTCACTCACAGAAGGGCGGCTCCTACGAGCAGTACTTC. This rearrangement joins TRBV27 to TRBJ2-7; the D is unclear. Germline V lookup: CDR1 MNHEY, CDR2 SMNVEV (reference sequence). Trimming left V 5 bases short and J 0 bases short, with 23 bases between. CDR3 size: 18 residues.

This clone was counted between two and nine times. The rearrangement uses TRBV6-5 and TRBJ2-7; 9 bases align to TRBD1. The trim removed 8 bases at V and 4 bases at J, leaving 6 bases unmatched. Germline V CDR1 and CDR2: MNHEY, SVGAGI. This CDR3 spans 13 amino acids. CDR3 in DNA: TGTGCCAGCGGCCGGGACAGGGATTACGAGCAGTACTTC. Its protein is CASGRDRDYEQYF.

The CDR3 region is CASSVVGTGAETQYF. CDR3 DNA sequence: TGTGCCAGCAGCGTAGTAGGGACAGGGGCAGAGACCCAGTACTTC. V and J are TRBV9 and TRBJ2-5; 10 positions match TRBD1. The CDR3 spans 15 residues. Germline loops: CDR1 SGDLS, CDR2 YYNGEE. Trimming removed 0 bases from V and 4 bases from J; junction bases left unmatched: 3.

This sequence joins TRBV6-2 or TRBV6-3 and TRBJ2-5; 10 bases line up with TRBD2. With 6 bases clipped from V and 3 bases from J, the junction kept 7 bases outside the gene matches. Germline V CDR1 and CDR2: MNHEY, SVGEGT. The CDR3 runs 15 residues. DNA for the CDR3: TGTGCCAGCAGCCTAATCGGACTAGCGGAAGAGACCCAGTACTTC. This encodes CASSLIGLAEETQYF.

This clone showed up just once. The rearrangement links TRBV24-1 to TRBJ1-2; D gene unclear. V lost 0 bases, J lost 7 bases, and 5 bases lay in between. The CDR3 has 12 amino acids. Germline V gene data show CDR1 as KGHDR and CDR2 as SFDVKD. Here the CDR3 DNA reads TGTGCCACCAGTGATTTGCTTAGTGGCTACACCTTC. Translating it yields CATSDLLSGYTF.

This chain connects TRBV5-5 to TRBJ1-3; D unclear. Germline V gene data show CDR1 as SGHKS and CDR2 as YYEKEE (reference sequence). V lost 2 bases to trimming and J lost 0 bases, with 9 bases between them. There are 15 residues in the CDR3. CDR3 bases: TGTGCCAGCAGCTTCCGGGGAAGCTCTGGAAACACCATATATTTT. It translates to CASSFRGSSGNTIYF.

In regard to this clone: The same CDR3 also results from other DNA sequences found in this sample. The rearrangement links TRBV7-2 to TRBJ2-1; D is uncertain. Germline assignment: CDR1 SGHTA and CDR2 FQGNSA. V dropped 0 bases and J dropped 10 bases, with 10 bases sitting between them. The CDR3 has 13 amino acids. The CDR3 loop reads CASSLAGLLEQFF. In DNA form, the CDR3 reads TGTGCCAGCAGCTTAGCGGGATTACTGGAGCAGTTCTTC.